This T cell receptor (beta chain) stems from a study of identical twins. Per the germline V gene, CDR1 is DFQATT and CDR2 is SNEGSKA (reference sequence). The CDR3 runs to 18 residues. V gave up 0 bases and J gave up 2 bases; unmatched junction bases: 10. The table lists this clonotype with many counts. TCRdb passed the 5' RACE reads through MiXCR, listing each CDR3 protein once. This table holds approximately 630,000 distinct CDR3 sequences, roughly 7.1% found once. These data are also associated with another study on yellow fever vaccine responses in identical twins.

The sequence was obtained from a woman between 18 and 29 years old in good health. The chain has TRBV20-1 and TRBJ2-3; 11 positions match TRBD2. Sequences were obtained from PBMCs. CDR3 in amino acids: CSARDFPGTSGYTDTQYF. In DNA form, the CDR3 reads TGCAGTGCTAGAGATTTTCCCGGGACTAGCGGTTACACAGATACGCAGTATTTT.